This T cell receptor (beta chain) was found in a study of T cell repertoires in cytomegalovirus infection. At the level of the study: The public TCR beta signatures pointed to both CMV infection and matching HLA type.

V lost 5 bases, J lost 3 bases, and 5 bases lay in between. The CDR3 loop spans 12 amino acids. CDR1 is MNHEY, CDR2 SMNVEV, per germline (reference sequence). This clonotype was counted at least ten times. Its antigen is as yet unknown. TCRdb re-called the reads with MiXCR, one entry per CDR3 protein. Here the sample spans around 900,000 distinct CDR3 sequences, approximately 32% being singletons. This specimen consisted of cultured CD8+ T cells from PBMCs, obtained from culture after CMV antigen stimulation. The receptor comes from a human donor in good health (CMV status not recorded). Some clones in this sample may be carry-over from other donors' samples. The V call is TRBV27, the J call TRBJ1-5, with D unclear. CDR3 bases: TGTGCCAGCAGTCCAAACAATCAGCCCCAGCATTTT. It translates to CASSPNNQPQHF.